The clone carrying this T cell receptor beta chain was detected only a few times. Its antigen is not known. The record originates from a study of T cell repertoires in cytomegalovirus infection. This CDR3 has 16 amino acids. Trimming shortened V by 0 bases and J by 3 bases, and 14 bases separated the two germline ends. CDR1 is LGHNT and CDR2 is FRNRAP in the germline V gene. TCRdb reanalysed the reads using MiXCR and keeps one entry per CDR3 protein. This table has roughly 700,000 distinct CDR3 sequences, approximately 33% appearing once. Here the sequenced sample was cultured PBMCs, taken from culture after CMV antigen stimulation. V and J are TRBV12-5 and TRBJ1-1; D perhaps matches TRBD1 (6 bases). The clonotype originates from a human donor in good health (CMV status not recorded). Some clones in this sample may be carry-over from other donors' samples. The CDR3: CASGLVYKQGHTEAFF. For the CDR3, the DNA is TGTGCTAGTGGTTTGGTCTACAAACAGGGACACACTGAAGCTTTCTTT.